The text below deals with one T cell receptor beta chain. Sequencing used immunoSEQ multiplex PCR; TCRdb keeps in-frame clones, though not all of them. Of about 100,000 clones in the sample, approximately 88% were seen once. This sample stems from a study of T cell responses to AZD1222 COVID-19 vaccine. J was trimmed by 0 bases and V by 0 bases; bases with no gene match: 3. The germline V gene has CDR1 SGHTA and CDR2 FQGNSA. CDR3 length: 19 amino acids. This sequence was found in an adult in good health. The chain couples TRBV7-2 to TRBJ2-1; 15 nucleotides agree with TRBD2. Sequencing used peripheral blood, obtained on day 0 of AZD1222 vaccination. The CDR3: CASSLAGLAGGSSYNEQFF. For the CDR3, the DNA is TGTGCCAGCAGCTTAGCGGGACTAGCGGGAGGCAGCTCCTACAATGAGCAGTTCTTC.